This T cell receptor (beta chain) was documented in a study of blood T cell repertoires in COVID-19. Authors' methods: For nucleated cells, counts were estimated from reference gene primer amplification. Repertoires were generated with immunoSEQ multiplex PCR, while TCRdb's copy carries only in-frame clones and drops some. For V, J and clone size, that table is used; D and trimming come from the DNA. The table shows about 250,000 clones, with about four fifths occurring only once. Germline CDR1 and CDR2: SGHRS and YFSETQ. The CDR3 runs 15 residues. Between the trimmed V and J ends, which lost 2 bases and 4 bases, there was a span of 12 bases.

The TCR originated in a man older than 75 with acute or convalescent COVID-19. The genes are TRBV5-1 and TRBJ1-4; no clear D. The specimen sequenced was peripheral blood. CDR3 loop: CASSLPWTDNEKLFF. For the CDR3, the DNA is TGCGCCAGCAGCTTACCTTGGACTGATAATGAAAAACTGTTTTTT.